This TCR beta chain stems from a study of blood T cell repertoires in COVID-19. Looking at the study overall: T cells, B-cell-depleted T cells, or PBMCs supplied cDNA or gDNA.

This clone was seen only a few times. In Seattle, patients joined the study during active infection and were tracked longitudinally. From germline, CDR1 is WSHSY and CDR2 SAAADI. With V trimmed by 7 bases and J by 10 bases, 10 bases remained unmatched. This CDR3 has 13 residues. TCRdb's copy holds only in-frame clones and misses some; the assay was immunoSEQ multiplex PCR. The sample includes hundreds of thousands of clones, roughly 86% of them seen just once. The sequencing sample was made of peripheral blood. This sequence joins TRBV10-2 and TRBJ2-7, with 10 bases that match TRBD2. This clonotype was sampled from a woman in her 30s with COVID-19, enrolled during active disease. CDR3 loop: CASTLAGLAFQYF. The CDR3 DNA reads TGCGCCAGCACACTAGCGGGGCTGGCGTTCCAGTACTTC.